One and the same sample provided the 26 T cell receptor beta chains below, sequenced in a study of regulatory T cells in long-lasting Graves disease. Described time point: newly diagnosed GD, antithyroid drugs for less than 3 months. After RNA was extracted from PBMCs, the TCR library was made from it. Arm-PCR with iRepertoire HTBI primers amplified the CDR3 regions for these TCR beta libraries. TCRdb ran MiXCR on the multiplex PCR reads and lists one entry per CDR3 protein. The data hold roughly 530,000 distinct CDR3 sequences, with 15% to 20% observed a single time. This sample was shared with a second study, whose subject was T cells in Graves' hyperthyroidism and ophthalmopathy.

The sequences come from peripheral blood mononuclear cells (PBMCs), collected at new diagnosis, from a patient treated with antithyroid drugs. These receptors were collected from a woman aged 35 to 59 with Graves disease.

The V and J genes are TRBV24-1 and TRBJ1-1; D ambiguous. Trimming pared 2 bases from V and 1 base from J, leaving 4 bases between. There are 13 residues in the CDR3. Germline lookup yields CDR1 KGHDR and CDR2 SFDVKD. CDR3 DNA: TGTGCCACCAGTGATTGGGGGAACACTGAAGCTTTCTTT. This codes for CATSDWGNTEAFF.

In this sample, this clonotype turned up many times. The V gene is TRBV30, the J gene TRBJ1-2, with D unclear. The CDR3 has 12 amino acids. Germline CDR1 reads GTSNPN; CDR2 reads SVGIG (reference sequence). The ends were cut back, 8 bases at V and 7 bases at J, with 17 bases in the middle. The CDR3 is CAGNSRWGGYTF. The CDR3 nucleotides are TGTGCCGGAAACTCCCGCTGGGGTGGCTACACCTTC.

This clonotype occurred many times. The chain joins TRBV12-3 or TRBV12-4 to TRBJ1-2, with TRBD1 as a possible D gene (5 bases). The V and J ends lost 6 bases and 4 bases respectively, with 15 bases between them. The CDR3 sequence is 14 residues long. CDR3 coding DNA: TGTGCCAGCAGCAACCGGGACCGAATCTATGGCTACACCTTC. This encodes CASSNRDRIYGYTF.

This clonotype occurred a few times. V usage is TRBV4-1 and J usage is TRBJ1-6; no definite D call. The germline V and J ends were trimmed by 1 base and 11 bases, with 9 bases remaining between them. CDR1 is MGHRA and CDR2 is YSYEKL in the germline V gene. CDR3 length: 13 residues. The CDR3: CASSQALGTPLHF. The CDR3, as DNA: TGCGCCAGCAGCCAAGCGTTGGGAACACCCCTCCACTTT.

This clonotype was observed a few times. The V gene is TRBV28, the J gene TRBJ2-1; no firm D call. Trimming took 11 bases from V and 6 from J, leaving 17 bases between them. Germline CDR1 is MDHEN and CDR2 is SYDVKM. CDR3 length: 13 residues. The CDR3 region has the DNA TGTGCCCACGTGGGATTCCTAGTCAATGAGCAGTTCTTC. As protein: CAHVGFLVNEQFF.

The rearrangement joins TRBV19 to TRBJ2-1; D is perhaps TRBD1 or TRBD2 (7 bases each). Germline loops: CDR1 LNHDA, CDR2 SQIVND (reference sequence). V lost 6 bases to trimming and J lost 4 bases, with 25 bases between them. The CDR3 has 18 residues. The DNA of the CDR3 is TGTGCCAGTAGCCCTAAAAGGGGGGGGACAGTGGATTACAATGAGCAGTTCTTC. It yields the protein CASSPKRGGTVDYNEQFF.

This CDR3 is CASSLNPGGPYNEQFF. The DNA of the CDR3 is TGTGCCAGCAGCTTAAACCCAGGGGGCCCTTACAATGAGCAGTTCTTC. The chain has TRBV7-2 and TRBJ2-1, with 8 nucleotides matching TRBD1. Trimming removed 2 bases from V and 4 bases from J; junction bases left unmatched: 7. CDR1 is SGHTA and CDR2 is FQGNSA in the germline V gene. The CDR3 is made up of 16 amino acids.

This clonotype has just a few counts. The genes are TRBV5-4 and TRBJ1-2; D ambiguous. CDR1 and CDR2 from the germline V gene are SGHNT and YYREEE (reference sequence). The CDR3 sequence is 13 residues long. V shed 7 bases and J shed 2 bases, with 12 bases lying between them. In DNA form, the CDR3 reads TGTGCCAGCGTCTTCCAAGGCAACTATGGCTACACCTTC. Protein: CASVFQGNYGYTF. Full variable domain (missing parts from reference TRBV5-4 and TRBJ1-2): ETGVTQSPTHLIKTRGQQVTLRCSSQSGHNTVSWYQQALGQGPQFIFQYYREEENGRGNFPPRFSGLQFPNYSSELNVNALELDDSALYLCASVFQGNYGYTFGSGTRLTVV.

This clonotype was observed a few times. A much larger clone differs from this one at a single base, so this may be a read error. The chain recombines TRBV3-1 with TRBJ2-7; D gene ambiguous. V lost 0 bases and J lost 4, with 16 bases in between. The CDR3 sequence is 16 residues long. CDR1 and CDR2 from the germline V gene are LGHDT and YNNKEL (reference sequence). The CDR3 bases are TGTGCCAGCAGCCAAGATGGACGGGCGCGAACTTACGAGCAGTACTTC. It codes for CASSQDGRARTYEQYF.

In its sample, this clonotype was seen a few times. The rearrangement joins TRBV12-3 or TRBV12-4 to TRBJ1-6; 7 positions match TRBD1. V dropped 5 bases and J dropped 7; count of bases not matched to a gene: 5. The CDR3 extends over 14 amino acids. The CDR3 is CASSATGVNSPLHF. CDR3 sequence (DNA): TGTGCCAGCAGTGCTACAGGGGTGAATTCACCCCTCCACTTT.

This clonotype was detected many times. The chain combines TRBV11-3 with TRBJ2-3; D might be TRBD2 (6 bases). The CDR3 has 15 residues. Germline CDR1 reads SGHNT; CDR2 reads YENEEA. V gave up 5 bases and J gave up 7 bases, with 19 bases separating them. The CDR3 loop is CASSPEGLPSNTQYF. The DNA for the CDR3 is TGTGCCAGCAGCCCGGAGGGGCTCCCCAGCAATACGCAGTATTTT.

This clonotype was counted at least ten times. The chain has TRBV11-2 and TRBJ1-1, with 7 bases fitting TRBD1. The V gene's germline CDR1 is SGHAT and CDR2 FQNNGV. CDR3 size: 14 residues. Trimming removed 2 bases from V and 5 bases from J; junction bases left unmatched: 5. The CDR3 is CASSLTRGQTEAFF. CDR3 sequence (DNA): TGTGCCAGCAGCTTAACAAGGGGGCAGACTGAAGCTTTCTTT.

V gene TRBV10-3 combines with J gene TRBJ2-7; a weak D match, TRBD1 (5 bases). CDR1 is ENHRY, CDR2 SYGVKD, per germline. V was clipped by 0 bases and J by 1 base, with 16 bases between them. The CDR3 extends over 17 amino acids. CDR3 in amino acids: CAISESTLRTLSYEQYF. CDR3 nucleotide sequence: TGTGCCATCAGTGAGTCGACTCTACGGACACTTTCCTACGAGCAGTACTTC.

There are many counts of this clonotype. The chain joins TRBV6-1 to TRBJ1-2, with TRBD1 as a possible D gene (6 bases). There are 12 residues in the CDR3. Germline V CDR1 and CDR2: MNHNS, SASEGT. The V and J ends lost 6 bases and 8 bases respectively, with 13 bases between them. CDR3 DNA sequence: TGTGCCAGCAGACCTACAGGGTCAGGCTACACCTTC. Protein sequence: CASRPTGSGYTF.

For the CDR3, the DNA is TGTGCCAGCAGCTTAGCGGGGGAGTCCGGGGAGCTGTTTTTT. Translation: CASSLAGESGELFF. V is TRBV7-3 and J is TRBJ2-2, with 7 bases identical to TRBD2. Unmatched junction bases numbered 3, after V lost 2 bases and J lost 6 bases. CDR3 length equals 14 residues. Germline CDR1 reads SGHTA; CDR2 reads FQGTGA.

This clonotype has a count of ten or more. The chain links TRBV12-3 or TRBV12-4 to TRBJ1-2, with D maybe TRBD1 (6 bases). The length of the CDR3 is 14 residues. Trimming removed 6 bases from V and 5 bases from J, with 16 bases in between. The CDR3 here is CASSTDRKFYGYTF. DNA of the CDR3: TGTGCCAGCAGCACTGACAGGAAATTTTATGGCTACACCTTC.

This clonotype was seen ten or more times. The V call is TRBV28, the J call TRBJ2-1; TRBD2 matches 10 bases. Germline V gene data show CDR1 as MDHEN and CDR2 as SYDVKM. The trim removed 4 bases at V and 10 bases at J, leaving 10 bases unmatched. CDR3 length equals 15 residues. CDR3: CASSYRLAGDREQFF. The CDR3 DNA sequence: TGTGCCAGCAGTTATAGGCTAGCGGGGGATAGGGAGCAGTTCTTC.

The CDR3 region is CAWSVKGGAPRGFTEAFF. The CDR3 nucleotides read TGTGCCTGGAGTGTGAAGGGGGGCGCCCCACGGGGGTTCACTGAAGCTTTCTTT. The V and J genes are TRBV30 and TRBJ1-1; possibly TRBD1 for D (6 bases). The CDR3 sequence is 18 residues long. The V and J ends lost 0 bases and 4 bases respectively, with 24 bases between them. Germline CDR1 is GTSNPN and CDR2 is SVGIG (reference sequence).

This clonotype has a count of ten or more. The V gene is TRBV12-5, the J gene TRBJ2-1; the D is unclear. The CDR3 length is 13 residues. CDR1 and CDR2 (germline): LGHNT, FRNRAP. The ends were cut back, 1 base at V and 3 bases at J, with 4 bases in the middle. As DNA, the CDR3 is TGTGCTAGTGGTTTGGACGACTACAATGAGCAGTTCTTC. Protein product: CASGLDDYNEQFF.

In this sample, this clonotype turned up once. J is TRBJ2-3 and V is TRBV15; D not resolved. Trimming removed 2 bases at V and 0 bases at J, with 9 bases between. CDR3 length: 15 residues. Germline CDR1 LNHNV, CDR2 YYDKDF (reference sequence). The CDR3 coding sequence is TGTGCCACCAGCAGACATAAAGGCAGCACAGATACGCAGTATTTT. The encoded protein is CATSRHKGSTDTQYF.

Ten or more counts support this clonotype. The gene calls are TRBV20-1 and TRBJ2-2; D tentatively reads TRBD1 or TRBD2 (5 bases each). The CDR3 covers 14 residues. V dropped 6 bases and J dropped 2 bases, with 13 bases sitting between them. Germline lookup yields CDR1 DFQATT and CDR2 SNEGSKA (reference sequence). This chain's CDR3 is CSAAWDLNTGELFF. DNA of the CDR3: TGCAGTGCGGCCTGGGACCTCAACACCGGGGAGCTGTTTTTT.

This clonotype was seen only a few times. This chain connects TRBV19 to TRBJ1-1; 8 nucleotides line up with TRBD1. J was trimmed by 6 bases and V by 0 bases; bases with no gene match: 6. CDR3 length: 15 amino acids. CDR1 LNHDA and CDR2 SQIVND come from the germline V gene (reference sequence). CDR3: CASSIEGRGLSEAFF. In DNA form, the CDR3 reads TGTGCCAGTAGTATAGAGGGCAGGGGGCTCTCTGAAGCTTTCTTT.

In this sample, this clonotype turned up a few times. V is TRBV2 and J is TRBJ2-2; D not certain. Between the trimmed V and J ends, which lost 3 bases and 4 bases, there was a span of 9 bases. The length of the CDR3 is 14 residues. The V gene's germline CDR1 is SNHLY and CDR2 FYNNEI. The CDR3 coding sequence is TGTGCCAGCAGTGACAGAGTACGCACCGGGGAGCTGTTTTTT. This encodes CASSDRVRTGELFF. Full variable domain (missing parts from reference TRBV2 and TRBJ2-2): EPEVTQTPSHQVTQMGQEVILRCVPISNHLYFYWYRQILGQKVEFLVSFYNNEISEKSEIFDDQFSVERPDGSNFTLKIRSTKLEDSAMYFCASSDRVRTGELFFGEGSRLTVL.

The chain combines TRBV12-3 or TRBV12-4 with TRBJ1-2, with 7 bases lining up with TRBD1. This CDR3 region has 14 residues. Trimming at V came to 5 bases and at J to 2 bases, leaving 5 bases not matched to a gene. CDR3: CASSGQAGNYGYTF. The CDR3 DNA reads as TGTGCCAGCAGTGGACAGGCAGGCAACTATGGCTACACCTTC.

J is TRBJ1-1 and V is TRBV7-3; 7 bases map to TRBD1. Losses at the gene ends were 5 bases for V and 6 bases for J; bases not matched to a gene: 6. CDR3 size: 13 residues. Looked up from germline, CDR1 is SGHTA and CDR2 is FQGTGA. This CDR3 is CASSDRVEAEAFF. CDR3 bases: TGTGCCAGCAGCGACAGGGTGGAAGCTGAAGCTTTCTTT.

Details on this clonotype: Being one base from a much bigger clone, this may be a read error. The gene calls are TRBV7-3 and TRBJ2-1, with TRBD2 as a possible D gene (7 bases). Trimming removed 1 base from V and 9 bases from J, with 13 bases in between. Germline V gene sequence: CDR1 SGHTA, CDR2 FQGTGA. This CDR3 spans 14 amino acids. The CDR3 reads CASSLMEGGGEQFF. The DNA of the CDR3 is TGTGCCAGCAGCTTAATGGAGGGGGGGGGTGAGCAGTTCTTC.